These T cell receptor beta chains were read from a single sample in a study of shared clonotypes between healthy human individuals. Produced via immunoSEQ multiplex PCR; TCRdb's table is partial and in-frame only. The sample lists some 980,000 clones; over 75% were seen once. Sequenced material: memory CD4+ T cells sorted from blood. These TCRs come from a man aged 18 to 30 in good health. CDR3s include the opening cysteine and the closing phenylalanine or tryptophan. A clone size is listed for some rows: how often the clone was seen (once, few, many), or a class if it is expanded.

CASSPGTGNNYGYTF,TRBV7-2,-,TRBJ1-2
CASSLASGNPNYGYTF,TRBV7-2,once,TRBJ1-2
CAWSAQGQNTEAFF,TRBV30,few,TRBJ1-1
CARGGPRGDEQFF,TRBV30,-,TRBJ2-1
CASSPRQGPNTEAFF,TRBV5-4,-,TRBJ1-1
CASSRGTVGTGELFF,TRBV6-1,-,TRBJ2-2
CASSQDPALAGANTGELFF,TRBV4-1,-,TRBJ2-2
CASSLGTGFFNTGELFF,TRBV11-2,-,TRBJ2-2
CASSYSITQFDGYTF,TRBV6-5,-,TRBJ1-2
CARGRSNQPQHF,TRBV10-2,few,TRBJ1-5
CATSNWDREGYEQYF,TRBV15,-,TRBJ2-7
CASSVGNFQINTGELFF,TRBV6-1,few,TRBJ2-2
CSVRLAGGYEQFF,TRBV29-1,-,TRBJ2-1
CASSPDRGALEAFF,TRBV11-2,-,TRBJ1-1
CASRAAGRETDTQYF,TRBV6-6,-,TRBJ2-3
CASSLVGNQPQHF,TRBV27,-,TRBJ1-5
CASSLVLAGGTQYF,TRBV11-2,-,TRBJ2-5
CASSEETYEQYF,TRBV10-2,few,TRBJ2-7
CASIDPSSGNTIYF,TRBV19,-,TRBJ1-3
CASSPGTQASGKKTQYF,TRBV7-2,-,TRBJ2-5
CASSFRVTGELFF,TRBV27,-,TRBJ2-2
CASSLDGLSGNTIYF,TRBV5-4,few,TRBJ1-3
CAVLGRTRYEQYF,TRBV28,-,TRBJ2-7
CASSSGTAGGEKLFF,TRBV5-1,-,TRBJ1-4
CASASGQAPLSMDF,TRBV9,-,TRBJ2-3
CASSLATSGGYNEQFF,TRBV7-2,-,TRBJ2-1
CSVFGASGAQGTYEQYF,TRBV29-1,-,TRBJ2-7
CASRRGNTEAFF,TRBV27,few,TRBJ1-1
CAISESGLLGGAKNIQYF,TRBV10-3,-,TRBJ2-4
CASSMDRETQYF,TRBV5-1,-,TRBJ2-5
CASSPPGGRQNYGYTF,TRBV19,-,TRBJ1-2
CASSVMGSSYEQYF,TRBV9,-,TRBJ2-7
CASSRASSFNEQFF,TRBV9,once,TRBJ2-1
CASSTIAGIGELFF,TRBV19,-,TRBJ2-2
CASSLEGQGTGELFF,TRBV11-3,-,TRBJ2-2
CASSVRGYRTQYF,TRBV27,-,TRBJ2-3
CASSPGLEGANYGYTF,TRBV19,-,TRBJ1-2
CASSPAGIGGTEAFF,TRBV18,-,TRBJ1-1
CASSRWAGEQFF,TRBV7-2,-,TRBJ2-1
CASSLLQETQYF,TRBV7-8,-,TRBJ2-5
CASSRRTGGPDTQYF,TRBV5-4,-,TRBJ2-3
CASSTEGGLEQYF,TRBV6-6,-,TRBJ2-7
CAWSVHPGKSEKLFF,TRBV30,-,TRBJ1-4
CASSLDNENEAFF,TRBV5-1,-,TRBJ1-1
CASSQGQNSGNTIYF,TRBV6-6,-,TRBJ1-3
CASSLGGSFNYGYTF,TRBV27,-,TRBJ1-2